The text below deals with one T cell receptor (beta chain). What it binds is not known. The entry originates in a study of T cell repertoires in cytomegalovirus infection. Study-wide background: Carrying CMV and the relevant HLA type showed in public TCR beta signatures.

Findings and limits, study-wide: Individuals carrying CMV plus the relevant HLA were identified by cumulative frequency of public TCR beta families.

From the reads, TCRdb called clonotypes with MiXCR, one entry per CDR3 protein. The table has around 630,000 distinct CDR3 sequences, 24% seen once. V was shortened by 5 bases and J by 3 bases, with 10 bases between the two germline ends. In germline, CDR1 is DFQATT, CDR2 SNEGSKA (reference sequence). The CDR3 length is 12 residues. The receptor was isolated from a human donor in good health (CMV status not recorded). Some clones in this sample may be carry-over from other donors' samples. The sequenced material came from CD8+ T cells from PBMCs. The V and J genes are TRBV20-1 and TRBJ1-1, with D unresolved. CDR3 sequence: CSAPLRYTEAFF. DNA for the CDR3: TGCAGTGCTCCATTGAGGTACACTGAAGCTTTCTTT.